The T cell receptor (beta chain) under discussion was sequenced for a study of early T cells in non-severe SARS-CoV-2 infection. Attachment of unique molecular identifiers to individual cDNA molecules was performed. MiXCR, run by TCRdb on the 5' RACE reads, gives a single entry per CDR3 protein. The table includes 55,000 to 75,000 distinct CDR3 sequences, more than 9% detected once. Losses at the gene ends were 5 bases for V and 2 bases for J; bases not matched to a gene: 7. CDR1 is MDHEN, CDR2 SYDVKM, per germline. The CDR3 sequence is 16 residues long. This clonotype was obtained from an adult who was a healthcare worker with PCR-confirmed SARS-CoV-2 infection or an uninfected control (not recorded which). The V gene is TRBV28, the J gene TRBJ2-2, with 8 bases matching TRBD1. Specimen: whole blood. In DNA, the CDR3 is TGTGCCAGCAGTACTCAGGGGGCTCCTAACACCGGGGAGCTGTTTTTT. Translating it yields CASSTQGAPNTGELFF.